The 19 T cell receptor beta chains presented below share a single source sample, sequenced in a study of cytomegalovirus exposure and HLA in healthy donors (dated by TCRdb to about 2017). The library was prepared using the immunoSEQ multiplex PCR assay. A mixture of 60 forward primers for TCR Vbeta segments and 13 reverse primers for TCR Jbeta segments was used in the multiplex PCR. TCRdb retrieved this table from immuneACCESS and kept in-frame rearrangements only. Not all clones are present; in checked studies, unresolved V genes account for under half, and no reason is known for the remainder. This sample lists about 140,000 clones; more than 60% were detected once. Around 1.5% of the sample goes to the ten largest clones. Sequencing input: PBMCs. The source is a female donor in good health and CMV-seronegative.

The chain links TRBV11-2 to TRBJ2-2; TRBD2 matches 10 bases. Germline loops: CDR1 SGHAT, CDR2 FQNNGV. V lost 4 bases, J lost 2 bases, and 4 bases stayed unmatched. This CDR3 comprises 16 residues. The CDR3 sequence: CASSSLAGINTGELFF. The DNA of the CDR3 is TGTGCCAGCAGCTCACTAGCGGGAATTAACACCGGGGAGCTGTTTTTT.

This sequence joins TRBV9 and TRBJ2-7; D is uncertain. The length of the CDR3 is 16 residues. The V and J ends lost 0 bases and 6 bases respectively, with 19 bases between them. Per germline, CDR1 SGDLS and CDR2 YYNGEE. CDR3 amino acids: CASSVGFNSVPIEQYF. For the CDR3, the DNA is TGTGCCAGCAGCGTAGGTTTCAACAGTGTCCCCATCGAGCAGTACTTC.

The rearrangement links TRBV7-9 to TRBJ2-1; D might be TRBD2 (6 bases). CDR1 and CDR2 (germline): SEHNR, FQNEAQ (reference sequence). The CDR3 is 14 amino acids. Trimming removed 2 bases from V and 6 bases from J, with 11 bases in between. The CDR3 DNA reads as TGTGCCAGCAGCTTAACAGCTAGCGCCAATGAGCAGTTCTTC. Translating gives CASSLTASANEQFF.

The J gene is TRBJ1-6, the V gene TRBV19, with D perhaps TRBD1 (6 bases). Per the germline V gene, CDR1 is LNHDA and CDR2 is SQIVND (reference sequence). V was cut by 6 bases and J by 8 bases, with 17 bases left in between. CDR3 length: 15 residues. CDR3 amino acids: CASRSAGAQYSPLHF. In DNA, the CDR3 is TGTGCCAGTAGAAGCGCGGGGGCTCAATATTCACCCCTCCACTTT.

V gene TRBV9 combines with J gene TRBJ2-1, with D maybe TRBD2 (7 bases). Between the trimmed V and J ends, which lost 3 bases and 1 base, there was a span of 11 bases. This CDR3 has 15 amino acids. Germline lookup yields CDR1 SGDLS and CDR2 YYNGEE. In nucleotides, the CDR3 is TGTGCCAGCAGCGCGGGGGGCGCTTCCTACAATGAGCAGTTCTTC. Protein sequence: CASSAGGASYNEQFF.

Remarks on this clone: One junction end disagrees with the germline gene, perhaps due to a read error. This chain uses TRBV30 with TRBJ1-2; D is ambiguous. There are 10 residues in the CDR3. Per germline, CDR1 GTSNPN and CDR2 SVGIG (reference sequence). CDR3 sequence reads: CASGGSANSF. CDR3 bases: TGTGCCTCGGGCGGGTCGGCCAATTCCTTC.

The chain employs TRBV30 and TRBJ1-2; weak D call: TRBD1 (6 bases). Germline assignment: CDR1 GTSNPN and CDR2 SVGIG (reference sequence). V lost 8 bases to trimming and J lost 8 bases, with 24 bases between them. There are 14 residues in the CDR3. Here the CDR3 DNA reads TGTGCCCGCCAGGCATGGGGGCTCAAGAGCGGCTACACCTTC. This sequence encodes CARQAWGLKSGYTF.

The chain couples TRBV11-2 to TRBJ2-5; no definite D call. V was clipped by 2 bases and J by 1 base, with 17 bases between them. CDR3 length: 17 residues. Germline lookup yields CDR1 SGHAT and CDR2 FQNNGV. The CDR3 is CASSLLAHPKPQETQYF. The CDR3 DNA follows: TGTGCCAGCAGCTTATTGGCCCACCCAAAACCCCAAGAGACCCAGTACTTC.

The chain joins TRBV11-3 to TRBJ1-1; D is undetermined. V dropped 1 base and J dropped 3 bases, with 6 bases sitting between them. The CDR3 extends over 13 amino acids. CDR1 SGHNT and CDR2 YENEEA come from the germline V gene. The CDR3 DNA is TGTGCCAGCAGCTTAGTACGGGACACTGAAGCTTTCTTT. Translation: CASSLVRDTEAFF.

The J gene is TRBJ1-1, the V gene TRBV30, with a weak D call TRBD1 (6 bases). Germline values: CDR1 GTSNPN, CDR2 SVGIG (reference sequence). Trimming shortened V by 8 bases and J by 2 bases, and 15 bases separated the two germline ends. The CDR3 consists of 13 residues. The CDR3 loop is CAANREQNTEAFF. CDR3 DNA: TGTGCCGCCAACAGGGAACAAAACACTGAAGCTTTCTTT.

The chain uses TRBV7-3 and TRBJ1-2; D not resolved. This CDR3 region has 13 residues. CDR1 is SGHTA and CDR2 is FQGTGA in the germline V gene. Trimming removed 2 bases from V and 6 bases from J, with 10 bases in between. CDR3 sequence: CASSLSGNDGYTF. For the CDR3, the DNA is TGTGCCAGCAGCTTATCCGGGAACGATGGCTACACCTTC.

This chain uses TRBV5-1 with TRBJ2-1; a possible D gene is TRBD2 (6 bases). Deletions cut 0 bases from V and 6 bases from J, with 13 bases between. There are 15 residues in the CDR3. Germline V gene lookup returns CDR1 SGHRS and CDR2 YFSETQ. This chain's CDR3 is CASSLGGVGFNEQFF. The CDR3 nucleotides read TGCGCCAGCAGCTTGGGGGGGGTTGGCTTCAATGAGCAGTTCTTC.

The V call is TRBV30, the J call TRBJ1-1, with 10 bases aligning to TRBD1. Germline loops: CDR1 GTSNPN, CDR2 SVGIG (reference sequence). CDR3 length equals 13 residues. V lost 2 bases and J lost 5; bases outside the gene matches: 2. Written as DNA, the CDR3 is TGTGCCTGGAGTCTGGACAGGGGGACTGAAGCTTTCTTT. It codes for CAWSLDRGTEAFF.

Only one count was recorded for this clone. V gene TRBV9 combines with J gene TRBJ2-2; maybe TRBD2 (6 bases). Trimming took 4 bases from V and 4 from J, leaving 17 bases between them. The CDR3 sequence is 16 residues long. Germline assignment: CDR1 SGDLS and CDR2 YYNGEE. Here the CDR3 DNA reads TGTGCCAGCAGCTCAGAAGGGGAGGTGGGCACCGGGGAGCTGTTTTTT. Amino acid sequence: CASSSEGEVGTGELFF.

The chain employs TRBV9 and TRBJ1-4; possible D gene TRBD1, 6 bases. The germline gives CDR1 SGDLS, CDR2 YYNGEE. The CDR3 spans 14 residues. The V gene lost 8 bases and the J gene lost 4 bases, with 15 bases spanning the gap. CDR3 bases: TGTGCCAGTACCCCGGGACAAGTTAATGAAAAACTGTTTTTT. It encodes CASTPGQVNEKLFF.

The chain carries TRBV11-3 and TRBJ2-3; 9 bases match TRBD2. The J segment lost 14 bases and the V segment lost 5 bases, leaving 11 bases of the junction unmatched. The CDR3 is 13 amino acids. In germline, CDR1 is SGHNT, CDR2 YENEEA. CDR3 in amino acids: CASSDLSGGMGYF. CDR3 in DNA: TGTGCCAGCAGCGATCTTAGCGGGGGTATGGGGTATTTT.

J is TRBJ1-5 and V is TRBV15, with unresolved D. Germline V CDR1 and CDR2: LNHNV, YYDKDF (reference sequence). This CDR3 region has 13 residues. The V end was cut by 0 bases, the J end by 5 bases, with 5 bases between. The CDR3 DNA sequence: TGTGCCACCAGCAGAGATCTTTATCAGCCCCAGCATTTT. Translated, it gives CATSRDLYQPQHF.

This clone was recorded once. The CDR3 bases are TGTGCCAGCAGTTCGCGGGGGGGATCCTACAATGAGCAGTTCTTC. Protein: CASSSRGGSYNEQFF. The gene calls are TRBV6-1 and TRBJ2-1, with 9 bases identical to TRBD2. Looked up from germline, CDR1 is MNHNS and CDR2 is SASEGT. V dropped 5 bases and J dropped 1; count of bases not matched to a gene: 3. This CDR3 contains 15 residues.

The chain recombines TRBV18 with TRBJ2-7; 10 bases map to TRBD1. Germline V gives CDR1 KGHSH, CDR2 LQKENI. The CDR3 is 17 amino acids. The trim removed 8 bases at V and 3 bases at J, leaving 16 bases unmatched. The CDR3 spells CASRSRLSTGGNYEQYF. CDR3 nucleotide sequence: TGTGCCAGCCGATCTCGGCTGTCGACAGGGGGCAACTACGAGCAGTACTTC.